These 2 T cell receptor beta chains were all obtained from the same sample, sequenced in a study of control samples from healthy donors and cancer patients. Libraries were prepared by immunoSEQ multiplex PCR; TCRdb keeps only in-frame clonotypes and omits some of them. Here the sample spans about 83,000 clones, around 92% being singletons. Sequencing used blood. The receptors stem from a man aged 50 or older in good health.

The rearrangement uses TRBV11-3 and TRBJ2-4, with 7 bases fitting TRBD2. Germline V CDR1 and CDR2: SGHNT, YENEEA. The CDR3 length is 14 residues. V was clipped by 3 bases and J by 2 bases; unmatched bases: 1. CDR3 nucleotide sequence: TGTGCCAGCAGCTTGGGAGGGTCCAAAAACATTCAGTACTTC. Its translation: CASSLGGSKNIQYF.

This chain uses TRBV27 with TRBJ2-2; no reliable D call. This CDR3 comprises 17 residues. The V end was cut by 7 bases, the J end by 1 base, with 19 bases between. CDR1 and CDR2 from the germline V gene are MNHEY and SMNVEV (reference sequence). The CDR3 is CASTKDLPRLNTGELFF. CDR3 in DNA: TGTGCCAGCACCAAAGACCTGCCCCGGCTGAACACCGGGGAGCTGTTTTTT.